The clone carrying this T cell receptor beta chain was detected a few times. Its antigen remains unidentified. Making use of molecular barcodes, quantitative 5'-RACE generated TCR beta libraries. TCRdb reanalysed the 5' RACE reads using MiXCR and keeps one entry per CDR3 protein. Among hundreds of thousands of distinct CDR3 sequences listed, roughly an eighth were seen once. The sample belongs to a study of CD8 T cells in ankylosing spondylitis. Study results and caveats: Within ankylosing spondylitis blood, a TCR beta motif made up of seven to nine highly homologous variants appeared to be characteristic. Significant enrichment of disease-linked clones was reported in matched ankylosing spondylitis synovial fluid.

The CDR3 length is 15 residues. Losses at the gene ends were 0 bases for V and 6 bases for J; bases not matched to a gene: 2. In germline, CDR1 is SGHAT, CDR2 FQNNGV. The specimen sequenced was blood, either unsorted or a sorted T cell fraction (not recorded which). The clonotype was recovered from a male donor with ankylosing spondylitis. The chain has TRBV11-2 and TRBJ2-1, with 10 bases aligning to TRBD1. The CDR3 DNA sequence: TGTGCCAGCAGCTTAGAATGGACAGGGGGCAATGAGCAGTTCTTC. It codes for CASSLEWTGGNEQFF.